This note documents a single TCR beta chain sequence. The entry originates in a study of blood T cell repertoires in COVID-19. TCRdb's copy holds only in-frame clones and misses some; the assay was immunoSEQ multiplex PCR. The sample shows about 130,000 clones, approximately 90% of them seen only once. The origin of this receptor is a woman older than 75 with acute or convalescent COVID-19. Sample: peripheral blood.

The DNA of the CDR3 is TGTGCCAGCAGCGTTGGGCTTGGAAACACCATATATTTT. Amino acids: CASSVGLGNTIYF. The V and J genes are TRBV9 and TRBJ1-3; D is unclear. The germline V gene has CDR1 SGDLS and CDR2 YYNGEE. The CDR3 consists of 13 residues. Trimming took 2 bases from V and 3 from J, leaving 6 bases between them.